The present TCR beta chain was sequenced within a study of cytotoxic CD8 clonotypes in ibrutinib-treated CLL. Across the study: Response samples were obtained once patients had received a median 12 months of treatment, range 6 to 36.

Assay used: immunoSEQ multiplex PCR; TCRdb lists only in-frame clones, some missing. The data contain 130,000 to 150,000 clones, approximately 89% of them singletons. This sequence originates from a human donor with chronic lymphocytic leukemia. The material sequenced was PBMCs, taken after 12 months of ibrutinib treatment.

CDR3 in DNA: TGTGCCAGCAGCCGGGGGGCACCCTTCATGGACGAGCAGTACTTC. Translating it yields CASSRGAPFMDEQYF. This rearrangement joins TRBV7-9 to TRBJ2-7; D is perhaps TRBD2 (7 bases). CDR3 size: 15 residues. Trimming removed 5 bases from V and 5 bases from J, with 19 bases in between. The germline V gene encodes CDR1 SEHNR and CDR2 FQNEAQ (reference sequence).